This T cell receptor beta chain was captured by sequencing in a study of blood T cell repertoires in COVID-19. The wider study: There were acute and convalescent COVID-19 samples, and they came from the United States, Italy and Spain. The analysed material was cDNA or gDNA that came from T cells, B-cell-depleted T cells, or PBMCs.

This CDR3 is built from 15 residues. V gave up 0 bases and J gave up 0 bases, with 7 bases separating them. The germline CDR1 and CDR2 sequences are SGHDT and YYEEEE. TCRdb's copy holds only in-frame clones and misses some; the assay was immunoSEQ multiplex PCR. Seen here are about 300,000 clones, 85% to 90% observed once, and the top ten hold under 11%. Cohort 3 donors counted as recovered after two negative PCRs, clearance, or resolved symptoms. Sequences were obtained from PBMCs or T cells enriched from blood (not recorded which). The rearrangement joins TRBV5-6 to TRBJ1-3, with D unclear. This receptor was taken from a woman under 30 who had recovered from COVID-19. This CDR3 is CASSLVQNSGNTIYF. The CDR3 nucleotides read TGTGCCAGCAGCTTGGTACAGAACTCTGGAAACACCATATATTTT.